This TCR beta chain was profiled in a study of blood T cell repertoires in COVID-19. This CDR3 comprises 16 residues. Trimming stripped 4 bases from V and 5 bases from J, with 18 bases between. The germline V gene encodes CDR1 SGDLS and CDR2 YYNGEE. The table came from immunoSEQ multiplex PCR; TCRdb's copy has only in-frame clones and leaves some out. The sample lists some 70,000 clones, about 90% occurring once. What was sequenced was peripheral blood. The chain carries TRBV9 and TRBJ2-2; perhaps TRBD2 as D (5 bases). The receptor's source is a human donor in a cohort sampled during active COVID-19. The CDR3 region is CASSPMFGITTGELFF. The CDR3 DNA sequence: TGTGCCAGCAGCCCCATGTTCGGGATTACTACCGGGGAGCTGTTTTTT.